This T cell receptor (beta chain) emerged from a study of blood T cell repertoires in COVID-19. V was clipped by 7 bases and J by 7 bases, with 14 bases between them. Germline CDR1 is MDHEN and CDR2 is SYDVKM. The CDR3 contains 12 residues. Profiling relied on immunoSEQ multiplex PCR, and the TCRdb table lists in-frame clones only, not all of them. In the table there are roughly 250,000 clones, around 82% of which are singletons. The J gene is TRBJ2-7, the V gene TRBV28; a possible D gene is TRBD2 (5 bases). The sample consisted of peripheral blood. The TCR originated in an elderly woman with active or convalescent COVID-19. The CDR3 region is CASTRTALEQYF. The CDR3 DNA reads as TGTGCCAGCACTCGGACTGCCTTGGAGCAGTACTTC.